The table lists the clone carrying this TCR beta chain with a count of one. The target antigen is unknown. The PCR was carried out with 60 Vbeta primers and 13 Jbeta primers. TCRdb's table, derived via immunoSEQ multiplex PCR, lists solely in-frame clones and lacks some. The table includes about 160,000 clones, roughly 75% detected once. At collection, donors were nominally healthy, but unrecorded immune exposures were probable. Germline V gene data show CDR1 as KGHSH and CDR2 as LQKENI. The V and J ends lost 4 bases and 6 bases, in that order; junction bases with no gene match: 13. The CDR3 sequence is 16 residues long. The data were obtained in a study of cytomegalovirus exposure and HLA in healthy donors. Findings of the study overall: V- and J-gene trimming in TCR beta was tied to a missense DCLRE1C variant by an analysis performed later.

The sample was PBMCs. The rearrangement uses TRBV18 and TRBJ2-5; 8 nucleotides align to TRBD2. The receptor was derived from a female donor in good health and CMV-seronegative. The DNA for the CDR3 is TGTGCCAGCTCACAACAACTTTCGGGGGGGTTACAGACCCAGTACTTC. This gives the protein CASSQQLSGGLQTQYF.